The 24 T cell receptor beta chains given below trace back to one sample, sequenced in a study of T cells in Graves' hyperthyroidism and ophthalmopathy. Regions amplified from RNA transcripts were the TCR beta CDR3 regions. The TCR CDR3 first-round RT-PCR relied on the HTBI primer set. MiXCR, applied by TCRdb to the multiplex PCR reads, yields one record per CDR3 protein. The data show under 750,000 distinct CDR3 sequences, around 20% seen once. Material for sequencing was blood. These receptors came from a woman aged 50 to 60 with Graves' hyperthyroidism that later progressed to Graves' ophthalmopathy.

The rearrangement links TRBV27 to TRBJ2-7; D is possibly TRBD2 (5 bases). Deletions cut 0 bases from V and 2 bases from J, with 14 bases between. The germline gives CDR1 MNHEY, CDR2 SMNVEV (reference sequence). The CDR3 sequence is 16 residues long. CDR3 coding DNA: TGTGCCAGCAGTTTATCTGCCGGGGATTTCGCCTACGAGCAGTACTTC. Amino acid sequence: CASSLSAGDFAYEQYF.

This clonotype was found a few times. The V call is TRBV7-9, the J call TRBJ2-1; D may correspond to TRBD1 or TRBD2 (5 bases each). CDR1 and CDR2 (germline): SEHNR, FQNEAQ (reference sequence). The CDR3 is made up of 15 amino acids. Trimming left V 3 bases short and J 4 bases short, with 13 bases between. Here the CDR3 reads CASSFFGGSYNEQFF. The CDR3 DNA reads TGTGCCAGCAGCTTTTTTGGGGGTTCTTACAATGAGCAGTTCTTC.

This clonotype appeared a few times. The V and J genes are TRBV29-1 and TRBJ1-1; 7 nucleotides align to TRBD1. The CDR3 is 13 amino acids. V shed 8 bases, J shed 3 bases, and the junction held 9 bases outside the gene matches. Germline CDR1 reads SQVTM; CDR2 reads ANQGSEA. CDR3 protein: CSISNRGDTEAFF. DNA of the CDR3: TGCAGCATCTCGAACAGGGGCGACACTGAAGCTTTCTTT. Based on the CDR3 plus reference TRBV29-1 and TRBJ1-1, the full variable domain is SAVISQKPSRDICQRGTSLTIQCQVDSQVTMMFWYRQQPGQSLTLIATANQGSEATYESGFVIDKFPISRPNLTFSTLTVSNMSPEDSSIYLCSISNRGDTEAFFGQGTRLTVV.

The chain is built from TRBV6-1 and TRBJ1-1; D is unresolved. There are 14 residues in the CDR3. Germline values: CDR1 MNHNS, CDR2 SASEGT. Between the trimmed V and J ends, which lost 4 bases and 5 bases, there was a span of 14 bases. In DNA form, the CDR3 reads TGTGCCAGCAGTGTTTGGCGGGTTTCAACTGAAGCTTTCTTT. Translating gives CASSVWRVSTEAFF.

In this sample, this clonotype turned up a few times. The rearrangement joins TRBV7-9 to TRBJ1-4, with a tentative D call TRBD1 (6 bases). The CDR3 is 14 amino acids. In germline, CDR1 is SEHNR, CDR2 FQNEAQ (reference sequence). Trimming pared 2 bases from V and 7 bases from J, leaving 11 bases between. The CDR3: CASSLRGALEKLFF. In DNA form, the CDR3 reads TGTGCCAGCAGCTTACGGGGGGCGCTTGAAAAACTGTTTTTT.

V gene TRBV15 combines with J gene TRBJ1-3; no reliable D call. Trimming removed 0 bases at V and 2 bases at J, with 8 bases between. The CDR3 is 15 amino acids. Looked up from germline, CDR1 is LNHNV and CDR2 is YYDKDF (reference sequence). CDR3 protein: CATSRDLLAGNTIYF. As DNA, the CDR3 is TGTGCCACCAGCAGAGATTTACTGGCTGGAAACACCATATATTTT.

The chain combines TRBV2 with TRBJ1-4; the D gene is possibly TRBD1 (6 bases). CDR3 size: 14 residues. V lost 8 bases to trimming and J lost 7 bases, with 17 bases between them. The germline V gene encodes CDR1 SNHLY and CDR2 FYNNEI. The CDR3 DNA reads TGTGCCAGCGGTGGAAACAGGGACGGTGAAAAACTGTTTTTT. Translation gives CASGGNRDGEKLFF.

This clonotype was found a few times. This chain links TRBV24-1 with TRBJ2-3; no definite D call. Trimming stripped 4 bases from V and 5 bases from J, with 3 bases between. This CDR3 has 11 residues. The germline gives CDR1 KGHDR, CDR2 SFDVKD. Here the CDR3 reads CATSERDTQYF. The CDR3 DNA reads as TGTGCCACCAGTGAAAGAGATACGCAGTATTTT.

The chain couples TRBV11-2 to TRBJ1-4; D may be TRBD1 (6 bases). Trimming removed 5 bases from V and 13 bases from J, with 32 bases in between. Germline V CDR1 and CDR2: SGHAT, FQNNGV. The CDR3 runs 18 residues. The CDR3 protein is CASSRMGRGTSGVRGLFF. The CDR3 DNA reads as TGTGCCAGCAGCCGTATGGGACGAGGGACTTCAGGGGTGAGGGGACTGTTTTTT.

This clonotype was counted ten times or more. CDR3: CASSPRLGIHYGYTF. As DNA, the CDR3 is TGTGCCAGCTCACCACGCCTGGGGATCCATTATGGCTACACCTTC. V and J are TRBV18 and TRBJ1-2; no reliable D call. CDR3 size: 15 residues. CDR1 is KGHSH, CDR2 LQKENI, per germline. Trimming left V 1 base short and J 5 bases short, with 14 bases between.

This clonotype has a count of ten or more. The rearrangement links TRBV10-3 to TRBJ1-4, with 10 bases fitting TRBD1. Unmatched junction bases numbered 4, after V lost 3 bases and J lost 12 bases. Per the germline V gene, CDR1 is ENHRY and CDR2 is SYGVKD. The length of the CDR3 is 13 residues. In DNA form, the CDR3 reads TGTGCCATCAGTGAAGAGGGGACAGGGGAACTGTTTTTT. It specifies CAISEEGTGELFF.

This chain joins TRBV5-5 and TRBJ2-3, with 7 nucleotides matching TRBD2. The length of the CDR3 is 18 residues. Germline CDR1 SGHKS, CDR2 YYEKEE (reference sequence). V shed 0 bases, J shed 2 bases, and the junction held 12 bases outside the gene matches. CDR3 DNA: TGTGCCAGCAGCTTGGTACGGTTCGACGGGGGGATCACAGATACGCAGTATTTT. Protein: CASSLVRFDGGITDTQYF. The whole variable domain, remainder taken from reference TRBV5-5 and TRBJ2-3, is DAGVTQSPTHLIKTRGQQVTLRCSPISGHKSVSWYQQVLGQGPQFIFQYYEKEERGRGNFPDRFSARQFPNYSSELNVNALLLGDSALYLCASSLVRFDGGITDTQYFGPGTRLTVL.

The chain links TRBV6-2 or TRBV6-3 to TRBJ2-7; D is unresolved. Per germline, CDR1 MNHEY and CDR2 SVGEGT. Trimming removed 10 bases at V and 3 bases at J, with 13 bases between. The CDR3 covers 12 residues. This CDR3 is CATGPPLYEQYF. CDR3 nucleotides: TGTGCCACCGGGCCTCCCCTCTACGAGCAGTACTTC.

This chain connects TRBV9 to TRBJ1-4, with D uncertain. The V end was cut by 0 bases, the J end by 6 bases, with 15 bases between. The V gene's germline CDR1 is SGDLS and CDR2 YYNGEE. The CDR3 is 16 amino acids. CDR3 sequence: CASSVGEGGRDEKLFF. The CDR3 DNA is TGTGCCAGCAGCGTAGGAGAGGGAGGGAGGGATGAAAAACTGTTTTTT.

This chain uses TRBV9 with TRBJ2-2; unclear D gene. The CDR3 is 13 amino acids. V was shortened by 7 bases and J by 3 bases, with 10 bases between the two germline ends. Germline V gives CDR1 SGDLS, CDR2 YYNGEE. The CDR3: CASQRTYTGELFF. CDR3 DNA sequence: TGTGCCAGCCAACGTACCTACACCGGGGAGCTGTTTTTT. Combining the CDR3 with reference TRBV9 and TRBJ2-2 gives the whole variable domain DSGVTQTPKHLITATGQRVTLRCSPRSGDLSVYWYQQSLDQGLQFLIQYYNGEERAKGNILERFSAQQFPDLHSELNLSSLELGDSALYFCASQRTYTGELFFGEGSRLTVL.

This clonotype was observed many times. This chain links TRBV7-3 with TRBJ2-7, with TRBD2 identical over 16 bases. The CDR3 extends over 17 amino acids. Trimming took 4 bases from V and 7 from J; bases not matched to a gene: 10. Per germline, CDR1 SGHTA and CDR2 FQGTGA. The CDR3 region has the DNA TGTGCCAGCAGCTCATCCGGGACTAGCGGGGGGGCCAAAGAGCAGTACTTC. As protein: CASSSSGTSGGAKEQYF.

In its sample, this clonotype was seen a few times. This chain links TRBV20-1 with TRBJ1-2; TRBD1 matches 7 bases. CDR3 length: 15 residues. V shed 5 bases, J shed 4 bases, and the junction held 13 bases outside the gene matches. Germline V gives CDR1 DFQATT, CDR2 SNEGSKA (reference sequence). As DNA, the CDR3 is TGCAGTGCTCCCCCTCGAGCAGGGGGAAGCTATGGCTACACCTTC. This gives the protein CSAPPRAGGSYGYTF.

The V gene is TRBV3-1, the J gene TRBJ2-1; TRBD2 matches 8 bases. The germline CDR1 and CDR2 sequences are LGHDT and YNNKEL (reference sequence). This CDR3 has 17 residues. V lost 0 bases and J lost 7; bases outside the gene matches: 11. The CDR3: CASSQEALLAVGNEQFF. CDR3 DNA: TGTGCCAGCAGCCAAGAGGCCCTACTAGCGGTCGGGAATGAGCAGTTCTTC.

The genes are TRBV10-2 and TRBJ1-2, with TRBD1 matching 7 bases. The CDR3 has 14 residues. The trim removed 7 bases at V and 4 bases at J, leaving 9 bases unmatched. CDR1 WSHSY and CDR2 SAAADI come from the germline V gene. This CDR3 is CASTNTGALYGYTF. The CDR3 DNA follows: TGCGCCAGCACTAATACAGGGGCCCTCTATGGCTACACCTTC.

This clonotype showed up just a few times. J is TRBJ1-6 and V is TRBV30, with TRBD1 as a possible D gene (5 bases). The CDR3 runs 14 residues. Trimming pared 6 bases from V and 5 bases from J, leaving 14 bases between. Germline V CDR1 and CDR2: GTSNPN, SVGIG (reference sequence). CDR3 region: CACARDGDNSPLHF. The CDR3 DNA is TGTGCCTGCGCCCGGGACGGGGATAATTCACCCCTCCACTTT.

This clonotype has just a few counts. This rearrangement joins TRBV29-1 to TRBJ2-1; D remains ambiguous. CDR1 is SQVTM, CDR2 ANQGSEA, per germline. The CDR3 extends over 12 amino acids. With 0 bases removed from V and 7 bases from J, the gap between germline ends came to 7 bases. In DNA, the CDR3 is TGCAGCGTTGAAGATAACGGAAATGAGCAGTTCTTC. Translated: CSVEDNGNEQFF.

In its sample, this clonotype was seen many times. The CDR3 loop reads CASSLTGRGPWSEQFF. The CDR3 DNA is TGTGCCAGCAGTCTCACCGGCAGGGGGCCCTGGAGTGAGCAGTTCTTC. V gene TRBV12-3 or TRBV12-4 combines with J gene TRBJ2-1; 8 bases are shared with TRBD1. V shed 5 bases, J shed 9 bases, and the junction held 15 bases outside the gene matches. This CDR3 has 16 amino acids.

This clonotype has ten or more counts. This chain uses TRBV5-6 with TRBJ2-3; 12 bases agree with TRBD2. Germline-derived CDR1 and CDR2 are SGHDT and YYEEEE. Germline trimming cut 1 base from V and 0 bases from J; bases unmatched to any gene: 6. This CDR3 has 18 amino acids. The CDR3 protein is CASSLMTSGGHSTDTQYF. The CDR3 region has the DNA TGTGCCAGCAGCTTGATGACTAGCGGGGGACACAGCACAGATACGCAGTATTTT.

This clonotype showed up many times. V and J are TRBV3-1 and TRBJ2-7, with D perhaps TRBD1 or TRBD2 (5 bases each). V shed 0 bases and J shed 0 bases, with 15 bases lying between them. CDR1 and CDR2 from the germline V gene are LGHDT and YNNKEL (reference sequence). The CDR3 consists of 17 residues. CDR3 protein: CASSQEYRDAYSYEQYF. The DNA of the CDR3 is TGTGCCAGCAGCCAAGAGTACCGGGACGCATACTCCTACGAGCAGTACTTC.